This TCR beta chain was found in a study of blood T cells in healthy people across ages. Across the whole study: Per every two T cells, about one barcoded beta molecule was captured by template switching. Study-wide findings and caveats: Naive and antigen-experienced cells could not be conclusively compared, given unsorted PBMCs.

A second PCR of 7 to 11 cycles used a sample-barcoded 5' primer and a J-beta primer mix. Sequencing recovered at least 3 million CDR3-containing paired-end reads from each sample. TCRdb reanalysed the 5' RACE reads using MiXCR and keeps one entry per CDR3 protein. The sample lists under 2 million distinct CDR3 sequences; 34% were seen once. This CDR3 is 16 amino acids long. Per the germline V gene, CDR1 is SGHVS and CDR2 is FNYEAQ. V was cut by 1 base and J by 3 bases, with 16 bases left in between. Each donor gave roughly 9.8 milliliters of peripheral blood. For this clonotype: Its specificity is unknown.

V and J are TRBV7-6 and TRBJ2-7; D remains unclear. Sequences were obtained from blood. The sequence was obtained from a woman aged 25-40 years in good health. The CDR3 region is CASSLDSPYQVYEQYF. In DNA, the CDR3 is TGTGCCAGCAGCTTAGACAGCCCCTACCAGGTCTACGAGCAGTACTTC.